These 8 T cell receptor beta chains were all obtained from the same sample, sequenced in a study of T cells in Graves' hyperthyroidism and ophthalmopathy. What was amplified from RNA transcripts were TCR beta CDR3 regions. First-round RT-PCR with HTBI primers amplified the TCR CDR3 region. MiXCR, run by TCRdb on the multiplex PCR reads, gives a single entry per CDR3 protein. The sample shows approximately 410,000 distinct CDR3 sequences, roughly 14% of them seen only once. The specimen was blood. These receptors came from a man younger than 35 with Graves' ophthalmopathy.

Ten or more counts support this clonotype. The chain employs TRBV4-2 and TRBJ2-7, with D possibly being TRBD2 (5 bases). The germline V and J ends were trimmed by 4 bases and 4 bases, with 20 bases remaining between them. Germline loops: CDR1 LGHNA, CDR2 YNFKEQ. The CDR3 runs 16 residues. CDR3: CASSRDEGVGLYEQYF. CDR3 nucleotide sequence: TGTGCCAGCAGCCGTGATGAGGGCGTGGGCCTATACGAGCAGTACTTC.

A few counts support this clonotype. The rearrangement links TRBV19 to TRBJ1-4, with 7 bases fitting TRBD1. CDR1 and CDR2 from the germline V gene are LNHDA and SQIVND (reference sequence). This CDR3 region has 15 residues. The V and J ends lost 3 bases and 4 bases, in that order; junction bases with no gene match: 5. DNA for the CDR3: TGTGCCAGTAGTATTCGACAGGGCTTTAATGAAAAACTGTTTTTT. Translating gives CASSIRQGFNEKLFF.

The rearrangement links TRBV5-4 to TRBJ2-7; 8 nucleotides agree with TRBD2. Germline CDR1 SGHNT, CDR2 YYREEE (reference sequence). Trimming cost V 4 bases and J 1 base; bases outside gene matches: 10. This CDR3 spans 16 amino acids. The CDR3 DNA reads TGTGCCAGCAGCCCCTGGGGGAGCGGGGGTTCCTACGAGCAGTACTTC. Translation: CASSPWGSGGSYEQYF.

This clonotype was seen repeatedly, ten times or more. This sequence joins TRBV12-3 or TRBV12-4 and TRBJ1-1; no reliable D call. With 5 bases removed from V and 1 base from J, the gap between germline ends came to 14 bases. This CDR3 contains 15 residues. CDR3 loop: CASSPHRTENTEAFF. The DNA for the CDR3 is TGTGCCAGCAGTCCACACCGGACGGAGAACACTGAAGCTTTCTTT.

This sequence joins TRBV27 and TRBJ2-7; 9 bases line up with TRBD1. CDR3 size: 13 residues. CDR1 and CDR2 from the germline V gene are MNHEY and SMNVEV (reference sequence). Trimming cost V 0 bases and J 6 bases; bases outside gene matches: 0. CDR3 bases: TGTGCCAGCAGTTTATCGACAGGGGGCGAGCAGTACTTC. This sequence encodes CASSLSTGGEQYF.

This clonotype was seen more than once but under ten times. The V and J genes are TRBV20-1 and TRBJ2-7, with D tentatively TRBD2 (6 bases). The CDR3 covers 14 residues. V lost 1 base and J 0 bases, leaving 10 bases between the germline ends. From germline, CDR1 is DFQATT and CDR2 SNEGSKA (reference sequence). The CDR3 coding sequence is TGCAGTGCTAGAGGTGGCGGGGACTCCTACGAGCAGTACTTC. Translation gives CSARGGGDSYEQYF.

This clonotype has more than one count but fewer than ten. The chain carries TRBV5-6 and TRBJ2-2; D unresolved. Germline V gene sequence: CDR1 SGHDT, CDR2 YYEEEE. The CDR3 totals 18 residues. Trimming cost V 1 base and J 2 bases, with 18 bases left between them. The CDR3 DNA reads TGTGCCAGCAGCTTGCCTGGTCTTGACACAAAAAACACCGGGGAGCTGTTTTTT. This translates into CASSLPGLDTKNTGELFF.

This clonotype appeared a few times. The V gene is TRBV3-1, the J gene TRBJ2-6, with TRBD1 as a possible D gene (6 bases). The CDR3 length is 19 residues. The V end lost 0 bases, the J end lost 1 base, and 16 bases lay between the germline ends. The germline gives CDR1 LGHDT, CDR2 YNNKEL (reference sequence). DNA for the CDR3: TGTGCCAGCAGCCAAGATGGAGCAGGGGATAGGTCTGGGGCCAACGTCCTGACTTTC. Residues: CASSQDGAGDRSGANVLTF.